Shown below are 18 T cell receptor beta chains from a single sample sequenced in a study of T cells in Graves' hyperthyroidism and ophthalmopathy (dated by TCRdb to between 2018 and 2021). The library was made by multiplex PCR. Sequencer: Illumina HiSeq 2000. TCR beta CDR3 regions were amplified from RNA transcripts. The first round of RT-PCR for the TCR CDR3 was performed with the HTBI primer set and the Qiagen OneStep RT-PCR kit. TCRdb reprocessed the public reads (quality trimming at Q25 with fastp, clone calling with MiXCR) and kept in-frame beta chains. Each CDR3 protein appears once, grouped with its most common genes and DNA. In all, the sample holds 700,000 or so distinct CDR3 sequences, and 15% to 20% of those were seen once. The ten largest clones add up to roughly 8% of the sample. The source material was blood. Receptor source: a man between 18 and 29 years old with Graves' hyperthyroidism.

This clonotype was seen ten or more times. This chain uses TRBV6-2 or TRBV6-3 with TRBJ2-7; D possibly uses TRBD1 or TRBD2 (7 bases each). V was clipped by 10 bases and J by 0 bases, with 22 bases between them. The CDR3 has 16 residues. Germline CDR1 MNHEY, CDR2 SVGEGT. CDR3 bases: TGTGCCACGGGGCGACAGGGACTAATCAGCTCCTACGAGCAGTACTTC. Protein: CATGRQGLISSYEQYF.

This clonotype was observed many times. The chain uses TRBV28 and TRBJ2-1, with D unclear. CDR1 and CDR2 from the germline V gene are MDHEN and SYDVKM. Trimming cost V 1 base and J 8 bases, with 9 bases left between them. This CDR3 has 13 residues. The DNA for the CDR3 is TGTGCCAGCAGTTTATTGACATCTGATGAGCAGTTCTTC. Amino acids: CASSLLTSDEQFF.

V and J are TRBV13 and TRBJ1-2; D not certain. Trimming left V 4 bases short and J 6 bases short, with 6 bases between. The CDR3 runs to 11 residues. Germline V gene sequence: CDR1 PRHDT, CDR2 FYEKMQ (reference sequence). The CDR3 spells CASSSGNGYTF. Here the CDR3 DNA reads TGTGCCAGCAGCTCTGGGAATGGCTACACCTTC.

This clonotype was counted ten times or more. The CDR3 loop reads CASSQGSGRIPDTQYF. The CDR3 nucleotides are TGCGCCAGCAGCCAAGGTAGCGGGAGGATCCCAGATACGCAGTATTTT. The chain combines TRBV4-1 with TRBJ2-3, with 10 bases matching TRBD2. V lost 1 base to trimming and J lost 4 bases; unmatched junction nucleotides: 5. From germline, CDR1 is MGHRA and CDR2 YSYEKL. The CDR3 length is 16 residues.

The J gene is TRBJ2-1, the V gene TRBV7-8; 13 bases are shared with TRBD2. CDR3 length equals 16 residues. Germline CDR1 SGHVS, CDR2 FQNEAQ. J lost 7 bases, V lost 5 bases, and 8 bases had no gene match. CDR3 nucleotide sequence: TGTGCCAGCAGCCCGCGGGGACTAGCGGGACGGAATGAGCAGTTCTTC. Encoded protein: CASSPRGLAGRNEQFF.

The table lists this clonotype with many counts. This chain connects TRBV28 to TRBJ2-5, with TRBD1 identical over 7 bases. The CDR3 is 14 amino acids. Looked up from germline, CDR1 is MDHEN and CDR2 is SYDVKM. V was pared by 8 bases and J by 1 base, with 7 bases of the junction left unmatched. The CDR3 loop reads CASQGVPRQETQYF. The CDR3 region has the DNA TGTGCCAGCCAGGGGGTTCCCCGCCAAGAGACCCAGTACTTC.

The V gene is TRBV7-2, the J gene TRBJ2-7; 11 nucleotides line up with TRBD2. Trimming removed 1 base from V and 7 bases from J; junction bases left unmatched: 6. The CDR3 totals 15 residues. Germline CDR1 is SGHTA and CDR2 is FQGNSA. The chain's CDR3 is CASSLGGSGRVEQYF. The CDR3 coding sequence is TGTGCCAGCAGCTTAGGGGGTAGCGGGAGGGTTGAGCAGTACTTC.

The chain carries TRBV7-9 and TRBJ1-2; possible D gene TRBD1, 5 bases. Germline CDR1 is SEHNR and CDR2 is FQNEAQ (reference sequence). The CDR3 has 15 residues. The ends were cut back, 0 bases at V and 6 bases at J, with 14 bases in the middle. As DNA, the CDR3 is TGTGCCAGCAGCTTAGCGCGGGCGGGACGTCATGGCTACACCTTC. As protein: CASSLARAGRHGYTF.

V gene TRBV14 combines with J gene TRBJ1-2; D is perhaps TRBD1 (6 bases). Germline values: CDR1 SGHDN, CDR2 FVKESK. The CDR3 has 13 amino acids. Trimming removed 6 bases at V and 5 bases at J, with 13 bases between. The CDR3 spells CASSQGQLYGYTF. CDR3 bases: TGTGCCAGCAGTCAGGGGCAGCTATATGGCTACACCTTC.

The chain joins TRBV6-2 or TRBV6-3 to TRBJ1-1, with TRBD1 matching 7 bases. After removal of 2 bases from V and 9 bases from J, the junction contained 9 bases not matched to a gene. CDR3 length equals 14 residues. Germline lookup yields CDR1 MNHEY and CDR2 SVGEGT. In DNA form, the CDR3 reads TGTGCCAGCAGTTACCACGACAGGGTTTTTAAAGCTTTCTTT. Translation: CASSYHDRVFKAFF.

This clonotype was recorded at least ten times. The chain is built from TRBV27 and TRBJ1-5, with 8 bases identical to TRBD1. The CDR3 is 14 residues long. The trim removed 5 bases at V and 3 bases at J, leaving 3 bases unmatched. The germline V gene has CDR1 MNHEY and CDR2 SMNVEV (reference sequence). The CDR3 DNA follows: TGTGCCAGCAGTGAGGACAGGGCCAATCAGCCCCAGCATTTT. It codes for CASSEDRANQPQHF.

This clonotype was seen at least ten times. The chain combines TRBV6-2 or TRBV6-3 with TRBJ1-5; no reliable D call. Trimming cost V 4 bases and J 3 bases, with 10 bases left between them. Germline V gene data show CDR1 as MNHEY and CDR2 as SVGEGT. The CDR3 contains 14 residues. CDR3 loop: CASSSSVANQPQHF. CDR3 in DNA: TGTGCCAGCAGTTCATCCGTGGCCAATCAGCCCCAGCATTTT.

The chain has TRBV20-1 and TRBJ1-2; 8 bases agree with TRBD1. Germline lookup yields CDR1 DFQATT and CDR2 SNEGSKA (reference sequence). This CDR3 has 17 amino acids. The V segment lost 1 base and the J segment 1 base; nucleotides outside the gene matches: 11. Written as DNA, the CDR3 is TGCAGTGCTAGAGTTCCTCTCCCAGGGGGCATTAACTATGGCTACACCTTC. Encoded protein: CSARVPLPGGINYGYTF.

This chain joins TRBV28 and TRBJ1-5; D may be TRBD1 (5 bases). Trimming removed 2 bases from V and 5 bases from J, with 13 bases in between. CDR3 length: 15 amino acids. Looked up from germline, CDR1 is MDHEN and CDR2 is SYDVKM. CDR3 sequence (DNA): TGTGCCAGCAGTTTACTACAGGCCACTCATCAGCCCCAGCATTTT. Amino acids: CASSLLQATHQPQHF.

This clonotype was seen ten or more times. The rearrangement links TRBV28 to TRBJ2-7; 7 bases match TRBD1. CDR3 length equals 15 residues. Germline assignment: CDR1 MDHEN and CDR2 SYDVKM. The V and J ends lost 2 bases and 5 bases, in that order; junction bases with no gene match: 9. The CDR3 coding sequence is TGTGCCAGCAGTTTAATGGGCGACAGGGTCCACGAGCAGTACTTC. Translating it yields CASSLMGDRVHEQYF.

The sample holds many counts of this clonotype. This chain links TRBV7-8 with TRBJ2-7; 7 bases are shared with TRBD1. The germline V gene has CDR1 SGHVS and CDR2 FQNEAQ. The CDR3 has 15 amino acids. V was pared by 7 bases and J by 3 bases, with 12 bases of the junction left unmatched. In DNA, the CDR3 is TGTGCCAGCACCGAAAACAGGGGTTTCTTCTACGAGCAGTACTTC. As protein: CASTENRGFFYEQYF. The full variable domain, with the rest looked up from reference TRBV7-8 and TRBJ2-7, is GAGVSQSPRYKVAKRGQDVALRCDPISGHVSLFWYQQALGQGPEFLTYFQNEAQLDKSGLPSDRFFAERPEGSVSTLKIQRTQQEDSAVYLCASTENRGFFYEQYFGPGTRLTVT.

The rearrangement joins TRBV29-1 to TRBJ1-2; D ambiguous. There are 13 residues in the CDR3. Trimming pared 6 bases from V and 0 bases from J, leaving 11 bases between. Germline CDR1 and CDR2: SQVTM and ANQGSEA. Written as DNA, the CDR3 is TGCAGCGTAAAGGACCCTACTAACTATGGCTACACCTTC. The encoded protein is CSVKDPTNYGYTF.

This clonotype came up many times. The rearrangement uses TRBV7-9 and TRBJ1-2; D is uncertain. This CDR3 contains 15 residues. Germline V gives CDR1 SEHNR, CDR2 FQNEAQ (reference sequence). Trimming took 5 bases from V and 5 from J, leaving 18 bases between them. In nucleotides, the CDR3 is TGTGCCAGCAGCCAGCTAGGCGAGGAGCTATATGGCTACACCTTC. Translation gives CASSQLGEELYGYTF.